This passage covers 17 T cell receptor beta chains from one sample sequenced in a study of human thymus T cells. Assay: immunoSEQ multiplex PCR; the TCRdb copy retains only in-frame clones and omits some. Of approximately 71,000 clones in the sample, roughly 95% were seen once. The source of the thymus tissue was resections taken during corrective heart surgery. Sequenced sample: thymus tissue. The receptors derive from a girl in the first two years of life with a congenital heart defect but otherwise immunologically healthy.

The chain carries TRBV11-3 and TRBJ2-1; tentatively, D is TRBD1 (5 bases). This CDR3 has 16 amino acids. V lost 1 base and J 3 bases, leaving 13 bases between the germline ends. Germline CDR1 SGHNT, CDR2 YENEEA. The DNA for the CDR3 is TGTGCCAGCAGCTTAGGAGGACACGTGGGCTACAATGAGCAGTTCTTC. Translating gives CASSLGGHVGYNEQFF.

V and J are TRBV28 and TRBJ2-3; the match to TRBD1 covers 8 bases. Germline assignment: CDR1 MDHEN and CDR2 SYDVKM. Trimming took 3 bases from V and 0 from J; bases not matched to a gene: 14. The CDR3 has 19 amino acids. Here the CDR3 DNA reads TGTGCCAGCAGTTTCCCGGACAGGGAAGGGCTAGGGAGCACAGATACGCAGTATTTT. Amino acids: CASSFPDREGLGSTDTQYF.

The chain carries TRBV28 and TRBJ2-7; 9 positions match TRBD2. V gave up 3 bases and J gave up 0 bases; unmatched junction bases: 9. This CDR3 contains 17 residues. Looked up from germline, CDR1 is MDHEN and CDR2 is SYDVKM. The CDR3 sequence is CASSFPAGGPSSYEQYF. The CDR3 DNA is TGTGCCAGCAGTTTTCCAGCGGGAGGTCCCAGCTCCTACGAGCAGTACTTC.

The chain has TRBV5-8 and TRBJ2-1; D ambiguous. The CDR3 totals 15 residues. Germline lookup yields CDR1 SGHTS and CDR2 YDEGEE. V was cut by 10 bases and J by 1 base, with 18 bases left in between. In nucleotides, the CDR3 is TGTGCCGGGGTTTCCCCGGACGGATCCTACAATGAGCAGTTCTTC. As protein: CAGVSPDGSYNEQFF.

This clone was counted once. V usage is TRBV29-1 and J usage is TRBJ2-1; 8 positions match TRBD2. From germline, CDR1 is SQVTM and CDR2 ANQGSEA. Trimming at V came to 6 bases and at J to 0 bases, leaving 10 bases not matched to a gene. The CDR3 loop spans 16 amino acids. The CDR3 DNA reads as TGCAGCGTAGTGGAGCGGGAGTCCCGCTCCTACAATGAGCAGTTCTTC. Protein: CSVVERESRSYNEQFF.

CDR3 sequence (DNA): TGTGCCAGCAGTGACTATATATACGGACTAGCGGGACAAGAGACCCAGTACTTC. This gives the protein CASSDYIYGLAGQETQYF. The rearrangement uses TRBV25-1 and TRBJ2-5, with 12 bases that match TRBD2. The CDR3 loop spans 18 amino acids. CDR1 and CDR2 from the germline V gene are MGHDK and SYGVNS. Trimming took 3 bases from V and 2 from J; bases not matched to a gene: 10.

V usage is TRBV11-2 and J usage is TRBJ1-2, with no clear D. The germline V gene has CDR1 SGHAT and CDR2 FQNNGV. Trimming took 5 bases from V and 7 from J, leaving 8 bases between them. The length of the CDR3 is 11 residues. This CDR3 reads CASSPATGYTF. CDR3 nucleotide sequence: TGTGCCAGCAGCCCCGCCACTGGCTACACCTTC.

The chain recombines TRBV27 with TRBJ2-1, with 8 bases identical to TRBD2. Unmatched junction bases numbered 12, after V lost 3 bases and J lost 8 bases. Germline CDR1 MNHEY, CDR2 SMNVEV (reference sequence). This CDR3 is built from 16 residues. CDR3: CASSFFFREGRDEQFF. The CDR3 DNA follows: TGTGCCAGCAGTTTTTTTTTCCGGGAGGGCCGTGATGAGCAGTTCTTC.

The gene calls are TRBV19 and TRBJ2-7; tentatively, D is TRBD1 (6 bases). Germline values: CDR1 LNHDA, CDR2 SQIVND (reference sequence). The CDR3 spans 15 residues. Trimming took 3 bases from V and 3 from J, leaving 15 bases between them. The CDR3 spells CASSITLTGCYEQYF. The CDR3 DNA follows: TGTGCCAGTAGTATCACCCTGACAGGTTGCTACGAGCAGTACTTC. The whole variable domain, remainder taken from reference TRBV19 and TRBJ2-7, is DGGITQSPKYLFRKEGQNVTLSCEQNLNHDAMYWYRQDPGQGLRLIYYSQIVNDFQKGDIAEGYSVSREKKESFPLTVTSAQKNPTAFYLCASSITLTGCYEQYFGPGTRLTVT.

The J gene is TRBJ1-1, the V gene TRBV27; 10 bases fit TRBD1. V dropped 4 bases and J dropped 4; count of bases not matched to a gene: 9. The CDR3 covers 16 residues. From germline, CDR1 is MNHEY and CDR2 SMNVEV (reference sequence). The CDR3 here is CASSSHSGQGGTEAFF. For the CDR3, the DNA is TGTGCCAGCAGTTCTCACTCCGGACAGGGGGGCACTGAAGCTTTCTTT.

CDR3 residues: CASSEYRVPTDTQYF. CDR3 DNA sequence: TGTGCCAGCAGTGAATATCGGGTCCCCACAGATACGCAGTATTTT. The chain couples TRBV25-1 to TRBJ2-3, with D unclear. Germline V gene sequence: CDR1 MGHDK, CDR2 SYGVNS. There are 15 residues in the CDR3. V gave up 0 bases and J gave up 2 bases, with 9 bases separating them.

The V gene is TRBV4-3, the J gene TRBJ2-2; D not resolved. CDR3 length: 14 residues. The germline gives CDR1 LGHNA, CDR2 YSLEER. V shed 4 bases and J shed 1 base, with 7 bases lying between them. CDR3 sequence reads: CASSPRRNTGELFF. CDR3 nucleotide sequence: TGCGCCAGCAGCCCGAGAAGGAACACCGGGGAGCTGTTTTTT.

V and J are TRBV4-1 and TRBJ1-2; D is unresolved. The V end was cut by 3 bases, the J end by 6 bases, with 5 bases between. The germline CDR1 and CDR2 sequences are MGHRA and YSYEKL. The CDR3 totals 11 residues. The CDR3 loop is CASSHLDGYTF. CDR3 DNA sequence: TGCGCCAGCAGCCACCTAGATGGCTACACCTTC.

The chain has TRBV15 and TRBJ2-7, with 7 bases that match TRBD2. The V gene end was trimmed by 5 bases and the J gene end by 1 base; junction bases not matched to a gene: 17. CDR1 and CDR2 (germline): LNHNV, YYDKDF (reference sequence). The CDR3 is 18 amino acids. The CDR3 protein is CATSRRGGFRFQSYEQYF. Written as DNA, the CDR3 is TGTGCCACCAGCCGGCGGGGAGGGTTCCGTTTTCAGTCCTACGAGCAGTACTTC.

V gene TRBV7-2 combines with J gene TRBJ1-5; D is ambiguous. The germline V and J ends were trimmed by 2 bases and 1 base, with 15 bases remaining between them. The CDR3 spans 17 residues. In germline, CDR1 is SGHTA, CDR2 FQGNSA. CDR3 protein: CASSLTLAHRSNQPQHF. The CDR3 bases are TGTGCCAGCAGCTTAACCCTCGCTCATCGGAGCAATCAGCCCCAGCATTTT.

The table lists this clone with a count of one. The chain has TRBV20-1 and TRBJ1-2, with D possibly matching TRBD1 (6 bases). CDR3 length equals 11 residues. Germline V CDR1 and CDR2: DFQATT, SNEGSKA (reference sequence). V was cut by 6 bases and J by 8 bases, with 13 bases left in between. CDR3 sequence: CSAEEGGGYTF. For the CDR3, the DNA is TGCAGTGCGGAGGAGGGGGGCGGCTACACCTTC.

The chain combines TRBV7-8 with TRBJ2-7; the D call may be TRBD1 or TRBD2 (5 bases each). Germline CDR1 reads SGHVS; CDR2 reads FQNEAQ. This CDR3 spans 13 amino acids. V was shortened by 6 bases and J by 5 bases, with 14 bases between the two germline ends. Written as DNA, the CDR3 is TGTGCCAGCAGGGGGGTGGGCTACCACGAGCAGTACTTC. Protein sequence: CASRGVGYHEQYF.